This T cell receptor beta chain emerged from a study of beta chain features in type 1 diabetes. Cell sorting via CD45RO/CCR7/CD25/CD127/CD95/CD27 was performed to obtain CD4+ naive, central memory, regulatory and stem cell-like memory cells. Germline loops: CDR1 MNHNY, CDR2 SVGAGI (reference sequence). This CDR3 comprises 14 residues. V shed 4 bases, J shed 4 bases, and the junction held 2 bases outside the gene matches. Overall study findings and caveats: TCRB repertoires of naive, central memory and Treg cells appeared more similar among patients than among healthy donors. Cells with high TCR expression could be over-represented when cDNA is sequenced.

Isolated RNA was reverse transcribed in full, so expressed TCRB transcripts were sequenced. TCRdb's table, derived via immunoSEQ multiplex PCR, lists solely in-frame clones and lacks some. The sample contains about 250,000 clones, roughly 13% of which appear only once. A note on this clone: The antigen is not known.

The rearrangement joins TRBV6-6 to TRBJ2-7; 12 positions match TRBD2. This sequence was found in a woman aged 35 to 49 in good health. The specimen was naive CD4+ T cells from blood. Written as DNA, the CDR3 is TGTGCCAGCAGTTGGGGGACTAGCGGGTACGAGCAGTACTTC. Protein product: CASSWGTSGYEQYF.